The rows below give T cell receptor beta chains drawn from one sample of a study of vaccination effects on CD4 cells after COVID-19. Which antigens these TCRs recognize remains unknown. Sequencing was performed with immunoSEQ multiplex PCR; in TCRdb, only in-frame clones are kept and a portion is missing. Of roughly 26,000 clones in the sample, around 78% are singletons; the top ten hold about 16%. Sequenced here: CD4+ T cells from PBMCs cultured with HCoV-NL63 spike peptides, sampled before COVID-19 vaccination. All receptors come from a human donor who had a prior SARS-CoV-2 infection. Each CDR3 is given with its conserved first and last residue. Each record gives: clone size, V gene, J gene, D gene, CDR3 protein, CDR3 DNA. D genes are given only for firm matches. Rows may omit the clone size; those that give it use once, few, many or a size class.

clone_size: few
v_call: TRBV11-3
j_call: TRBJ2-7
d_call: -
cdr3_aa: CASSLNVQGLEQYF
cdr3_nt: TGTGCCAGCAGCCTTAACGTTCAGGGTCTCGAGCAGTACTTC

clone_size: -
v_call: TRBV13
j_call: TRBJ1-1
d_call: -
cdr3_aa: CASSLGRRNTEAFF
cdr3_nt: TGTGCCAGCAGCCTGGGGAGGCGGAACACTGAAGCTTTCTTT

clone_size: -
v_call: TRBV2
j_call: TRBJ1-4
d_call: TRBD1
cdr3_aa: CASRLQGAPGEKLFF
cdr3_nt: TGTGCCAGCAGGTTACAGGGGGCCCCAGGAGAAAAACTGTTTTTT

clone_size: -
v_call: TRBV3-1/TRBV3-2
j_call: TRBJ2-7
d_call: -
cdr3_aa: CASSQYSSEQYF
cdr3_nt: TGTGCCAGCAGCCAATACTCCAGCGAGCAGTACTTC

clone_size: few
v_call: TRBV20-1
j_call: TRBJ2-1
d_call: -
cdr3_aa: CSASKRNEQFF
cdr3_nt: TGCAGTGCTAGTAAGCGCAATGAGCAGTTCTTC

clone_size: -
v_call: TRBV5-6
j_call: TRBJ1-2
d_call: -
cdr3_aa: CASSFPGALRREGNGYTF
cdr3_nt: TGTGCCAGCAGCTTCCCAGGGGCCCTAAGGAGAGAGGGGAATGGCTACACCTTC

clone_size: -
v_call: TRBV3-1/TRBV3-2
j_call: TRBJ2-5
d_call: TRBD1
cdr3_aa: CASSLKTDRGDEETQYF
cdr3_nt: TGTGCCAGCAGCCTAAAAACGGACAGGGGTGATGAAGAGACCCAGTACTTC

clone_size: -
v_call: TRBV7-2
j_call: TRBJ2-3
d_call: -
cdr3_aa: CASSTSRRLVRTDTQYF
cdr3_nt: TGTGCCAGCAGCACCTCTCGGCGACTAGTGAGAACAGATACGCAGTATTTT

clone_size: few
v_call: TRBV19
j_call: TRBJ1-5
d_call: -
cdr3_aa: CASSIIGLKPNQPQHF
cdr3_nt: TGTGCCAGTAGTATAATAGGGCTGAAGCCCAATCAGCCCCAGCATTTT

clone_size: -
v_call: TRBV30
j_call: TRBJ1-6
d_call: -
cdr3_aa: CAWSAYSSPLHF
cdr3_nt: TGTGCCTGGAGCGCATATAGTTCACCCCTCCACTTT

clone_size: -
v_call: TRBV7-2
j_call: TRBJ2-5
d_call: -
cdr3_aa: CASSPVKTQYF
cdr3_nt: TGTGCCAGCAGCCCAGTAAAGACCCAGTACTTC

clone_size: -
v_call: TRBV11-2
j_call: TRBJ1-1
d_call: -
cdr3_aa: CASSQRRSTEAFF
cdr3_nt: TGTGCCAGCAGCCAACGTAGGAGCACTGAAGCTTTCTTT

clone_size: -
v_call: TRBV7-9
j_call: TRBJ2-4
d_call: TRBD2
cdr3_aa: CASSQLGLAENIQYF
cdr3_nt: TGTGCCAGCAGCCAACTGGGACTAGCGGAAAACATTCAGTACTTC

clone_size: -
v_call: TRBV3-1/TRBV3-2
j_call: TRBJ2-1
d_call: TRBD2
cdr3_aa: CASSQAGGSYNEQFF
cdr3_nt: TGTGCCAGCAGCCAAGCGGGGGGGTCCTACAATGAGCAGTTCTTC

clone_size: -
v_call: TRBV5-1
j_call: TRBJ1-1
d_call: -
cdr3_aa: CASSLDPGTMNTEAFF
cdr3_nt: TGCGCCAGCAGCTTGGATCCGGGGACCATGAACACTGAAGCTTTCTTT

clone_size: -
v_call: TRBV5-1
j_call: TRBJ2-5
d_call: TRBD1
cdr3_aa: CASSVRYRGSETQYF
cdr3_nt: TGCGCCAGCAGCGTAAGATACAGGGGCTCGGAGACCCAGTACTTC

clone_size: -
v_call: TRBV5-4
j_call: TRBJ1-4
d_call: -
cdr3_aa: CASSESAGLGEKLFF
cdr3_nt: TGTGCCAGCAGCGAGAGTGCGGGGTTAGGCGAAAAACTGTTTTTT

clone_size: -
v_call: TRBV27
j_call: TRBJ2-7
d_call: -
cdr3_aa: CASSLYLGYEQYF
cdr3_nt: TGTGCCAGCAGTTTGTATCTGGGCTACGAGCAGTACTTC

clone_size: once
v_call: TRBV29-1
j_call: TRBJ1-1
d_call: -
cdr3_aa: CRVDRAAMNTEAFF
cdr3_nt: TGCAGGGTGGACCGGGCCGCTATGAACACTGAAGCTTTCTTT

clone_size: few
v_call: TRBV10-1
j_call: TRBJ1-5
d_call: TRBD1
cdr3_aa: CASNKGGENSNQPQHF
cdr3_nt: TGCGCCAGCAATAAAGGGGGCGAGAATAGCAATCAGCCCCAGCATTTT

clone_size: -
v_call: TRBV30
j_call: TRBJ2-2
d_call: -
cdr3_aa: CAWSRVWITSGELFF
cdr3_nt: TGTGCCTGGAGTCGGGTGTGGATCACCTCCGGGGAGCTGTTTTTT

clone_size: -
v_call: TRBV5-1
j_call: TRBJ2-3
d_call: TRBD2
cdr3_aa: CASSYPGGGGRDTQYF
cdr3_nt: TGCGCCAGCAGTTACCCCGGGGGCGGGGGGAGAGATACGCAGTATTTT

clone_size: -
v_call: TRBV10-3
j_call: TRBJ2-2
d_call: TRBD1
cdr3_aa: CAITPDRVANTGELFF
cdr3_nt: TGTGCCATCACCCCCGACAGGGTGGCGAACACCGGGGAGCTGTTTTTT

clone_size: -
v_call: TRBV5-6
j_call: TRBJ2-2
d_call: -
cdr3_aa: CASSIQTALNTGELFF
cdr3_nt: TGTGCCAGCAGCATCCAGACAGCGCTGAACACCGGGGAGCTGTTTTTT

clone_size: -
v_call: TRBV7-8
j_call: TRBJ2-5
d_call: TRBD1
cdr3_aa: CASSLGQGGGETQYF
cdr3_nt: TGTGCCAGCAGCTTAGGGCAAGGGGGCGGAGAGACCCAGTACTTC

clone_size: -
v_call: TRBV2
j_call: TRBJ2-7
d_call: -
cdr3_aa: CASSEGTFYF
cdr3_nt: TGTGCCAGCAGTGAGGGGACTTTTTACTTC

clone_size: once
v_call: TRBV11-3
j_call: TRBJ2-6
d_call: -
cdr3_aa: CASSLDGIYGANVLTF
cdr3_nt: TGTGCCAGCAGCTTAGATGGAATTTATGGGGCCAACGTCCTGACTTTC

clone_size: few
v_call: TRBV5-4
j_call: TRBJ1-2
d_call: -
cdr3_aa: CASSSPDRRKGYTF
cdr3_nt: TGTGCCAGCAGCTCCCCGGACAGACGAAAGGGCTACACCTTC

clone_size: -
v_call: TRBV4-3
j_call: TRBJ1-2
d_call: -
cdr3_aa: CASSQNRDGYGYTF
cdr3_nt: TGCGCCAGCAGCCAGAACCGGGACGGATATGGCTACACCTTC

clone_size: once
v_call: TRBV6-5
j_call: TRBJ1-3
d_call: TRBD1
cdr3_aa: CASNSGTGDLTIYF
cdr3_nt: TGTGCCAGCAATTCCGGGACAGGAGATTTAACCATATATTTT

clone_size: -
v_call: TRBV6-4
j_call: TRBJ2-7
d_call: -
cdr3_aa: CAGNRDYEQYF
cdr3_nt: TGTGCCGGAAACAGGGATTACGAGCAGTACTTC

clone_size: -
v_call: TRBV6-2/TRBV6-3
j_call: TRBJ2-5
d_call: -
cdr3_aa: CASSRRGLETQYF
cdr3_nt: TGTGCCAGCAGCCGCAGGGGTCTTGAGACCCAGTACTTC

clone_size: -
v_call: TRBV27
j_call: TRBJ1-4
d_call: TRBD1
cdr3_aa: CASSFSGGGGRLFF
cdr3_nt: TGTGCCAGCAGTTTCTCAGGGGGCGGGGGAAGACTGTTTTTT

clone_size: -
v_call: TRBV6-2/TRBV6-3
j_call: TRBJ2-1
d_call: -
cdr3_aa: CASSLQEAYNEQFF
cdr3_nt: TGTGCCAGCAGTCTGCAGGAGGCCTACAATGAGCAGTTCTTC

clone_size: -
v_call: TRBV11-2
j_call: TRBJ2-7
d_call: -
cdr3_aa: CASSLEGVMIGLRDYEQYF
cdr3_nt: TGTGCCAGCAGCTTAGAGGGGGTAATGATTGGTCTAAGAGACTACGAGCAGTACTTC

clone_size: -
v_call: TRBV6-5
j_call: TRBJ2-7
d_call: -
cdr3_aa: CASTRTIGQYEQYF
cdr3_nt: TGTGCCAGCACCCGCACGATAGGGCAGTACGAGCAGTACTTC

clone_size: once
v_call: TRBV25-1
j_call: TRBJ1-4
d_call: -
cdr3_aa: CASSDNWREKLFF
cdr3_nt: TGTGCCAGCAGTGATAATTGGCGGGAAAAACTGTTTTTT

clone_size: -
v_call: TRBV7-2
j_call: TRBJ2-5
d_call: -
cdr3_aa: CASSFGGPQETQYF
cdr3_nt: TGTGCCAGCAGCTTCGGGGGCCCCCAAGAGACCCAGTACTTC

clone_size: -
v_call: TRBV6-5
j_call: TRBJ2-3
d_call: TRBD2
cdr3_aa: CATGGAIADTQYF
cdr3_nt: TGTGCCACGGGGGGGGCGATCGCAGATACGCAGTATTTT

clone_size: once
v_call: TRBV20-1
j_call: TRBJ2-2
d_call: TRBD1
cdr3_aa: CSASSRGLTGELFF
cdr3_nt: TGCAGTGCTAGTTCCAGGGGGCTCACCGGGGAGCTGTTTTTT

clone_size: -
v_call: TRBV12-3/TRBV12-4
j_call: TRBJ2-2
d_call: -
cdr3_aa: CASTVGLPGELFF
cdr3_nt: TGTGCCAGCACCGTCGGGCTCCCCGGGGAGCTGTTTTTT

clone_size: -
v_call: TRBV4-2
j_call: TRBJ2-7
d_call: TRBD2
cdr3_aa: CASSLAGARLSEQYF
cdr3_nt: TGTGCCAGCAGCCTAGCGGGGGCCCGGCTAAGCGAGCAGTACTTC

clone_size: -
v_call: TRBV5-5
j_call: TRBJ2-1
d_call: -
cdr3_aa: CASSLGHRAYNEQFF
cdr3_nt: TGTGCCAGCAGCTTGGGACACAGGGCCTACAATGAGCAGTTCTTC

clone_size: -
v_call: TRBV19
j_call: TRBJ2-7
d_call: -
cdr3_aa: CASSIIGRSYEQYF
cdr3_nt: TGTGCCAGTAGTATTATTGGCCGTTCCTACGAGCAGTACTTC

clone_size: -
v_call: TRBV9
j_call: TRBJ1-1
d_call: TRBD1
cdr3_aa: CASSVEPGGNTEAFF
cdr3_nt: TGTGCCAGCAGCGTAGAGCCAGGGGGAAACACTGAAGCTTTCTTT

clone_size: -
v_call: TRBV27
j_call: TRBJ2-7
d_call: TRBD1
cdr3_aa: CASRRWTATRGEQYF
cdr3_nt: TGTGCCAGCAGGCGGTGGACAGCGACCAGGGGGGAGCAGTACTTC

clone_size: few
v_call: TRBV29-1
j_call: TRBJ1-1
d_call: -
cdr3_aa: CSAQNTEAFF
cdr3_nt: TGCAGCGCCCAAAACACTGAAGCTTTCTTT

clone_size: -
v_call: TRBV24-1
j_call: TRBJ1-2
d_call: TRBD1
cdr3_aa: CATSDTPGQGNYGYTF
cdr3_nt: TGTGCCACCAGTGATACACCGGGACAGGGGAACTATGGCTACACCTTC

clone_size: -
v_call: TRBV6-5
j_call: TRBJ2-5
d_call: -
cdr3_aa: CASSYSFGGGQETQYF
cdr3_nt: TGTGCCAGCAGTTACTCGTTTGGGGGCGGCCAAGAGACCCAGTACTTC

clone_size: few
v_call: TRBV27
j_call: TRBJ1-6
d_call: TRBD1
cdr3_aa: CASSLQPGTGDSPLHF
cdr3_nt: TGTGCCAGCAGTTTGCAACCTGGGACAGGGGACTCACCCCTCCACTTT

clone_size: few
v_call: TRBV19
j_call: TRBJ1-6
d_call: TRBD1
cdr3_aa: CARKSLRPGQAANSPLHF
cdr3_nt: TGTGCCCGTAAATCACTTAGACCGGGACAGGCCGCTAATTCACCCCTCCACTTT

clone_size: -
v_call: TRBV19
j_call: TRBJ2-7
d_call: TRBD2
cdr3_aa: CAASGGGYEQYF
cdr3_nt: TGTGCCGCAAGCGGGGGGGGCTACGAGCAGTACTTC

clone_size: -
v_call: TRBV5-1
j_call: TRBJ1-3
d_call: -
cdr3_aa: CASSPIGQGGTIYF
cdr3_nt: TGCGCCAGCAGCCCAATCGGCCAGGGTGGCACCATATATTTT

clone_size: -
v_call: TRBV27
j_call: TRBJ2-1
d_call: TRBD1
cdr3_aa: CASKGQGSYNEQFF
cdr3_nt: TGTGCCAGCAAGGGACAGGGCTCCTACAATGAGCAGTTCTTC

clone_size: -
v_call: TRBV5-6
j_call: TRBJ2-7
d_call: TRBD1
cdr3_aa: CASTLGWTGVYEQYF
cdr3_nt: TGTGCCAGCACCTTAGGATGGACAGGGGTGTACGAGCAGTACTTC